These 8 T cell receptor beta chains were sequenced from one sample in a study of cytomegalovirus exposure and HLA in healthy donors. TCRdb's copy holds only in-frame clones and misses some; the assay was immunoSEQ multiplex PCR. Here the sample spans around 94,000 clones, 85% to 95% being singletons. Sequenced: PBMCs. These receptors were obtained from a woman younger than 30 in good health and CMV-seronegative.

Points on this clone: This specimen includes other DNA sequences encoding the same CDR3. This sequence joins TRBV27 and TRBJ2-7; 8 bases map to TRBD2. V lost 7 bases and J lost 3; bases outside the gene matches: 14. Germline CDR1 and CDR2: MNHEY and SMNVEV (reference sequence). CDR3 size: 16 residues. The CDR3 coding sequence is TGTGCCAGCAAGGTTCAGGCTAGCGGGTTATACTACGAGCAGTACTTC. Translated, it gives CASKVQASGLYYEQYF.

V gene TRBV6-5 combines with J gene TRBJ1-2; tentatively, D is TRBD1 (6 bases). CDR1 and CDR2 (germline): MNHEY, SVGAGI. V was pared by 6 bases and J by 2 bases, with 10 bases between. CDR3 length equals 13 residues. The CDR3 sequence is CASRGGQNYGYTF. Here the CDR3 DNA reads TGTGCCAGCAGAGGCGGACAGAACTATGGCTACACCTTC.

CDR3 DNA: TGTGCCAGCAGGGGATCAGCCCAGCGGCCTTACGAGCAGTACTTC. This gives the protein CASRGSAQRPYEQYF. The V gene is TRBV25-1, the J gene TRBJ2-7; tentatively, D is TRBD2 (5 bases). V shed 6 bases and J shed 4 bases, with 19 bases lying between them. CDR3 length equals 15 residues. Germline CDR1 and CDR2: MGHDK and SYGVNS.

The chain's CDR3 is CASSFLQGYAFF. CDR3 coding DNA: TGTGCCAGCAGTTTTCTCCAGGGATACGCTTTCTTT. This rearrangement joins TRBV28 to TRBJ1-1; TRBD1 is a possible D gene (5 bases). The V and J ends lost 3 bases and 11 bases respectively, with 13 bases between them. Germline loops: CDR1 MDHEN, CDR2 SYDVKM. The length of the CDR3 is 12 residues.

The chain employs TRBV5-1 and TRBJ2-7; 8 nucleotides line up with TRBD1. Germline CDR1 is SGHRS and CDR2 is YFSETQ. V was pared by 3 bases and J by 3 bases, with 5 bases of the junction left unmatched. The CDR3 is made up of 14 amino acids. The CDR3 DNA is TGCGCCAGCAGCTCAACAGGGGGTGACTACGAGCAGTACTTC. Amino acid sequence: CASSSTGGDYEQYF. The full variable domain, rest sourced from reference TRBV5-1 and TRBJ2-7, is KAGVTQTPRYLIKTRGQQVTLSCSPISGHRSVSWYQQTPGQGLQFLFEYFSETQRNKGNFPGRFSGRQFSNSRSEMNVSTLELGDSALYLCASSSTGGDYEQYFGPGTRLTVT.

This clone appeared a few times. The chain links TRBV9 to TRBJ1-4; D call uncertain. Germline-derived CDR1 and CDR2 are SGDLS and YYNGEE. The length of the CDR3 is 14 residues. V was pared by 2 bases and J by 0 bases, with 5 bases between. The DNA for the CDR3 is TGTGCCAGCAGCGTCTTCTCAACTAATGAAAAACTGTTTTTT. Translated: CASSVFSTNEKLFF. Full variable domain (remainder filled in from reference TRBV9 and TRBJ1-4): DSGVTQTPKHLITATGQRVTLRCSPRSGDLSVYWYQQSLDQGLQFLIQYYNGEERAKGNILERFSAQQFPDLHSELNLSSLELGDSALYFCASSVFSTNEKLFFGSGTQLSVL.

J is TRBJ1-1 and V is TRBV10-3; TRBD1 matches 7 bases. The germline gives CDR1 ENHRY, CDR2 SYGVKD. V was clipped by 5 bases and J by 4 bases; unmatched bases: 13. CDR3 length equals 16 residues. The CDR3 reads CAISIGWTGGTTEAFF. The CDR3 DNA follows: TGTGCCATCAGTATTGGTTGGACAGGTGGGACCACTGAAGCTTTCTTT.

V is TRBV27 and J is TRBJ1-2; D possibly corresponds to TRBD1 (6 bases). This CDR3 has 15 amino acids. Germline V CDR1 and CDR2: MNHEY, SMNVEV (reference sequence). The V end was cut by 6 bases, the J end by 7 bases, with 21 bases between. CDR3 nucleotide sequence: TGTGCCAGCAGCCCCCTGACAGGCCCTTGGGGTGGCTACACCTTC. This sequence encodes CASSPLTGPWGGYTF.